The clone carrying this T cell receptor (beta chain) was seen ten or more times. This record belongs to a study of early T cells in non-severe SARS-CoV-2 infection. Unique molecular identifiers were attached to individual cDNA molecules. Each CDR3 protein gets one entry after TCRdb re-called the 5' RACE reads with MiXCR. The repertoire has 65,000 to 95,000 distinct CDR3 sequences, around a tenth of them found once; the top ten carry 4.5% to 5%. The TCR was taken from an adult who was a healthcare worker with PCR-confirmed SARS-CoV-2 infection or an uninfected control (not recorded which). Sequencing input: whole blood.

The CDR3 DNA follows: TGTGCCAGCAGCCCTGTAGGGGTACGCAATGAGCAGTTCTTC. Translating it yields CASSPVGVRNEQFF. V usage is TRBV5-6 and J usage is TRBJ2-1; TRBD1 is a possible D gene (5 bases). CDR3 length: 14 residues. V was shortened by 4 bases and J by 6 bases, with 14 bases between the two germline ends. Germline V lookup: CDR1 SGHDT, CDR2 YYEEEE.